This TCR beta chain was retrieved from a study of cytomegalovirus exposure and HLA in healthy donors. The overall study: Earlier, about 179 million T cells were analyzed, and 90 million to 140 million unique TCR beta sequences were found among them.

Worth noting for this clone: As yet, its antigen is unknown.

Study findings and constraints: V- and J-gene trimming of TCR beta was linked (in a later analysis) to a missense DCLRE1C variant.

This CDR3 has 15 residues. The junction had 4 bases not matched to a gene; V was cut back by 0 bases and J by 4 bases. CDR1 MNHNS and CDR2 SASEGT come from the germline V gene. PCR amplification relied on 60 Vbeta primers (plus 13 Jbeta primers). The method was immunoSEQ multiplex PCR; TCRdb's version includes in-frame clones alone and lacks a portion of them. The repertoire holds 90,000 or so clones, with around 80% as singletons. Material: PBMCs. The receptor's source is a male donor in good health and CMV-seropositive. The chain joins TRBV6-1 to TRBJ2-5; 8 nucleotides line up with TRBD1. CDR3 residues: CASSEATGQGETQYF. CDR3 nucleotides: TGTGCCAGCAGTGAAGCGACAGGACAGGGAGAGACCCAGTACTTC.